These T cell receptor beta chains were read from a single sample in a study of identical twins. Each CDR3 protein is one row after TCRdb ran MiXCR on the 5' RACE reads. The sample has 1,800,000 or so distinct CDR3 sequences, around a third seen once. Sequencing input: cord blood. The receptor set was obtained from a newborn girl in good health. Each CDR3 is given with its conserved first and last residue. A D gene is named only where the DNA matches it firmly.

j_call v_call d_call cdr3_aa
TRBJ2-5 TRBV5-1 . CASSLTWGEETQYF
TRBJ1-4 TRBV29-1 . CSVEDRGEEEKLFF
TRBJ2-7 TRBV5-8 . CASRPLDRSYEQYF
TRBJ1-5 TRBV19 TRBD1 CASRPGTGNQPQHF
TRBJ1-1 TRBV2 . CAGHKGNTEAFF
TRBJ2-7 TRBV2 . CASSTSADEQYF
TRBJ2-1 TRBV14 . CASSQVAFSYNEQFF
TRBJ1-4 TRBV28 . CASSFTSWGGIEKLFF
TRBJ2-5 TRBV20-1 TRBD2 CSASGTSETQYF
TRBJ2-7 TRBV20-1 . CSARDHRSSYEQYF
TRBJ1-4 TRBV11-2 . CASSFRGYSTNEKLFF
TRBJ2-4 TRBV15 TRBD2 CATSSGVAGGLAKNIQYF
TRBJ1-5 TRBV27 . CASGLQGYQPQHF
TRBJ2-1 TRBV2 . CAHIQGYEQFF
TRBJ1-5 TRBV6-5 . CASSYSAVLQPQHF
TRBJ2-1 TRBV2 TRBD2 CASSEVLAGGGEQFF
TRBJ2-5 TRBV9 . CASSFTSFRDEQYF
TRBJ1-1 TRBV12-3/TRBV12-4 TRBD1 CASRMTGKVPQSGTEAFF
TRBJ2-1 TRBV13 TRBD1 CASSLRRTGGNEQFF
TRBJ1-5 TRBV7-2 . CASSLAPQGQPQHF
TRBJ2-3 TRBV5-1 . CASGDSLKGWQYF
TRBJ2-1 TRBV4-2 TRBD2 CASSQDWSGGWNEQFF
TRBJ2-3 TRBV20-1 TRBD2 CSASPPASGTPTDTQYF
TRBJ2-5 TRBV7-9 TRBD2 CASSSPLGQAVAGVEKGQYF
TRBJ1-1 TRBV5-1 . CASSLGAQMNTEAFF
TRBJ2-3 TRBV20-1 TRBD2 CSVSLAGDTQYF
TRBJ1-6 TRBV20-1 . CSARGSTDTLHF
TRBJ2-6 TRBV28 . CASESGSSGANVLTF
TRBJ2-1 TRBV28 TRBD2 CASSLLREVAYEQFF
TRBJ2-1 TRBV4-1 . CASSQVTVTGEQFF
TRBJ2-7 TRBV25-1 . CASSEQESSYEQYF
TRBJ2-5 TRBV6-6 TRBD1 CASSYRDRETQYF
TRBJ2-4 TRBV4-2 TRBD2 CASSQDGGAKNIQYF
TRBJ2-7 TRBV27 TRBD1 CASSFGDRGYEQYF
TRBJ2-5 TRBV28 TRBD1 CASLGTAKETQYF
TRBJ1-2 TRBV20-1 TRBD1 CSARGRGRGYSYTF